These 10 T cell receptor beta chains share one sample of origin, sequenced in a study of CD8 T cells in ankylosing spondylitis. General observations from the study: One TCR beta motif, made up of seven to nine highly homologous variants, appeared characteristic of ankylosing spondylitis blood.

TCRdb reprocessed the 5' RACE reads with MiXCR, giving one entry per CDR3 protein. This table holds approximately 440,000 distinct CDR3 sequences, approximately 17% found once. Their antigens remain unidentified. Sequenced input: blood, either unsorted or a sorted T cell fraction (not recorded which). The receptors shown here come from a male donor with ankylosing spondylitis.

This clonotype has only a few counts. The genes are TRBV5-1 and TRBJ1-2; TRBD1 is a possible D gene (5 bases). With 4 bases removed from V and 7 bases from J, the gap between germline ends came to 20 bases. CDR1 and CDR2 from the germline V gene are SGHRS and YFSETQ. This CDR3 comprises 15 residues. This chain's CDR3 is CASSLSHGTGGGYTF. The DNA of the CDR3 is TGCGCCAGCAGCCTAAGCCACGGGACGGGCGGTGGCTACACCTTC.

In its sample, this clonotype was seen a few times. The V call is TRBV6-6, the J call TRBJ1-6, with TRBD1 identical over 10 bases. J was trimmed by 14 bases and V by 4 bases; bases with no gene match: 5. Germline CDR1 MNHNY, CDR2 SVGAGI (reference sequence). This CDR3 comprises 13 residues. The CDR3, as DNA: TGTGCCAGCAGTTTCCGGACAGGGGGGACCCTCCACTTT. Its translation: CASSFRTGGTLHF.

This clonotype was seen at least ten times. V usage is TRBV12-3 or TRBV12-4 and J usage is TRBJ1-2; the match to TRBD1 covers 9 bases. With 3 bases clipped from V and 7 bases from J, the junction kept 15 bases outside the gene matches. This CDR3 is built from 17 residues. CDR3: CASSLFTGGADGTGYTF. CDR3 in DNA: TGTGCCAGCAGTTTGTTTACAGGGGGCGCAGACGGGACTGGCTACACCTTC.

The chain couples TRBV12-3 or TRBV12-4 to TRBJ2-7; possibly TRBD1 for D (6 bases). V lost 4 bases, J lost 0 bases, and 13 bases lay in between. The CDR3 is 15 residues long. Written as DNA, the CDR3 is TGTGCCAGCAGTTCACAGGGCGCAAGCTCCTACGAGCAGTACTTC. Residues: CASSSQGASSYEQYF.

In this sample, this clonotype turned up many times. The CDR3 bases are TGTGCCAGCAGCTCCACAGGGAGTGAAAAACTGTTTTTT. Its translation is CASSSTGSEKLFF. The chain recombines TRBV7-6 with TRBJ1-4; D may be TRBD1 (6 bases). Between the trimmed V and J ends, which lost 4 bases and 7 bases, there was a span of 10 bases. The CDR3 loop spans 13 amino acids. Germline V CDR1 and CDR2: SGHVS, FNYEAQ. The full variable domain, completed using reference TRBV7-6 and TRBJ1-4, is GAGVSQSPRYKVTKRGQDVALRCDPISGHVSLYWYRQALGQGPEFLTYFNYEAQQDKSGLPNDRFSAERPEGSISTLTIQRTEQRDSAMYRCASSSTGSEKLFFGSGTQLSVL.

In regard to this clonotype: At one end the junction does not follow the germline gene, possibly because of a read error. The chain recombines TRBV19 with TRBJ2-7; 7 nucleotides match TRBD1. The CDR3 spans 14 residues. Germline CDR1 LNHDA, CDR2 SQIVND (reference sequence). The DNA for the CDR3 is TGTGCCAGTAGAATAGGGACAGACCTCTACGAGCAGTACTTC. Translated, it gives CASRIGTDLYEQYF.

The rearrangement joins TRBV2 to TRBJ2-2, with D hard to call. V lost 7 bases and J lost 3, with 9 bases in between. CDR1 SNHLY and CDR2 FYNNEI come from the germline V gene. The CDR3 consists of 13 residues. DNA of the CDR3: TGTGCCAGCAACTTCAGAGACACCGGGGAGCTGTTTTTT. It specifies CASNFRDTGELFF.

This clonotype was found a few times. The chain employs TRBV6-1 and TRBJ1-1; 11 nucleotides match TRBD1. CDR1 and CDR2 (germline): MNHNS, SASEGT. V was clipped by 1 base and J by 1 base; unmatched bases: 5. This CDR3 has 17 residues. The CDR3 DNA is TGTGCCAGCAGTGAAGAGGACAGGGGGCCATGGAACACTGAAGCTTTCTTT. Its translation is CASSEEDRGPWNTEAFF.

This clonotype was observed a handful of times. The V gene is TRBV27, the J gene TRBJ2-5; D ambiguous. V dropped 6 bases and J dropped 4 bases, with 18 bases sitting between them. The CDR3 extends over 15 amino acids. Germline V gives CDR1 MNHEY, CDR2 SMNVEV (reference sequence). CDR3 sequence: CASRTPRTNRETQYF. Written as DNA, the CDR3 is TGTGCCAGCAGAACCCCCAGGACGAACCGAGAGACCCAGTACTTC.

This clonotype was observed once. The chain recombines TRBV6-4 with TRBJ1-6, with a tentative D call TRBD1 (6 bases). The CDR3 consists of 19 residues. Trimming shortened V by 5 bases and J by 5 bases, and 25 bases separated the two germline ends. From germline, CDR1 is MRHNA and CDR2 SNTAGT. The CDR3 nucleotides are TGTGCCAGCAGTCACCGCCGCATCCCCAGGGGCAGAGATAATTCACCCCTCCACTTT. It is translated as CASSHRRIPRGRDNSPLHF.